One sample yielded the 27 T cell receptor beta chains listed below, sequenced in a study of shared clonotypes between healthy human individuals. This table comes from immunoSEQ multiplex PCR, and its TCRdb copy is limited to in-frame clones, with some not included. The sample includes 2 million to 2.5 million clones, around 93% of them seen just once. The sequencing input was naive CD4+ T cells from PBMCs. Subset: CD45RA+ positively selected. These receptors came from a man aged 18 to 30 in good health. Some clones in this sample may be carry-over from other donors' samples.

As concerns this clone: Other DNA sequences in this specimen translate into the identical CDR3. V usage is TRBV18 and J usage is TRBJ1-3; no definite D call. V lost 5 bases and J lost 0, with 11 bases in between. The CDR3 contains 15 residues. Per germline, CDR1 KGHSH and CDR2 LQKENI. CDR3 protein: CASSSTGSSGNTIYF. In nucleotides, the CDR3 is TGTGCCAGCTCATCGACGGGTAGCTCTGGAAACACCATATATTTT.

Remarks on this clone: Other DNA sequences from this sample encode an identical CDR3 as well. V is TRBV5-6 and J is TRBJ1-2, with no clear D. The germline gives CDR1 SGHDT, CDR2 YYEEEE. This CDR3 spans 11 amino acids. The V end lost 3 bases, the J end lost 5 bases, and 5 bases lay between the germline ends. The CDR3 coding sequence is TGTGCCAGCAGCTCCGGATATGGCTACACCTTC. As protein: CASSSGYGYTF.

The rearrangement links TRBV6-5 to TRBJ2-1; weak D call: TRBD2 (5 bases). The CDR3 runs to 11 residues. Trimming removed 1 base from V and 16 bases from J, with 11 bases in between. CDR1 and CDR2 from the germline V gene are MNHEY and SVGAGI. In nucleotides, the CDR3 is TGTGCCAGCAGTTACTTGGGAGTGCCCTTCTTC. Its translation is CASSYLGVPFF.

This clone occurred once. CDR3 coding DNA: TGTGCCTGGACCTGGCCGGGGGACGAGCAGTACTTC. Protein sequence: CAWTWPGDEQYF. V gene TRBV30 combines with J gene TRBJ2-7; D might be TRBD2 (6 bases). Trimming took 4 bases from V and 5 from J, leaving 12 bases between them. CDR3 size: 12 residues. The germline CDR1 and CDR2 sequences are GTSNPN and SVGIG (reference sequence).

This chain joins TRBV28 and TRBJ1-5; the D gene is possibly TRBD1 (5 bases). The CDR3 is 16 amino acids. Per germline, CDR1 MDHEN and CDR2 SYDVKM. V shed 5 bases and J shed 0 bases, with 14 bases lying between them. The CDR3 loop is CASSPGLRGSNQPQHF. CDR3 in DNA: TGTGCCAGCAGTCCGGGACTGAGGGGTAGCAATCAGCCCCAGCATTTT.

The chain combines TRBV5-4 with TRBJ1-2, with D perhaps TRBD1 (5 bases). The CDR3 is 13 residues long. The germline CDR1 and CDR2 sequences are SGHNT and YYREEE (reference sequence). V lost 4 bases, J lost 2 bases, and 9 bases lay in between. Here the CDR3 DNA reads TGTGCCAGCAGCCCGGGACCGAACTATGGCTACACCTTC. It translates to CASSPGPNYGYTF.

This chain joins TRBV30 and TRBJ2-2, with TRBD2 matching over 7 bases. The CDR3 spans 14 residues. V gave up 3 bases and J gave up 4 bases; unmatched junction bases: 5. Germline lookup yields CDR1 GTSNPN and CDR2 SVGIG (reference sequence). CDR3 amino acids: CAWRRLAVTGELFF. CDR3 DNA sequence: TGTGCCTGGAGAAGGCTAGCGGTCACCGGGGAGCTGTTTTTT.

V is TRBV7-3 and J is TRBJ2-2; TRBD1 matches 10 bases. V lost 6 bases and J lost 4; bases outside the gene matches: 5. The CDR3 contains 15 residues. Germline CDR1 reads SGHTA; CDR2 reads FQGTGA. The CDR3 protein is CASSRQGASTGELFF. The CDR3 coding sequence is TGTGCCAGCAGTCGACAGGGGGCAAGCACCGGGGAGCTGTTTTTT.

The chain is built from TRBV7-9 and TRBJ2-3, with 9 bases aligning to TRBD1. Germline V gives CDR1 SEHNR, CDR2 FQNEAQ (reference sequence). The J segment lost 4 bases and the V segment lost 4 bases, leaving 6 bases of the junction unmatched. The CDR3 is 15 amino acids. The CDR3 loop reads CASSSRDRDPDTQYF. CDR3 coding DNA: TGTGCCAGCAGCTCCCGGGACAGGGACCCAGATACGCAGTATTTT.

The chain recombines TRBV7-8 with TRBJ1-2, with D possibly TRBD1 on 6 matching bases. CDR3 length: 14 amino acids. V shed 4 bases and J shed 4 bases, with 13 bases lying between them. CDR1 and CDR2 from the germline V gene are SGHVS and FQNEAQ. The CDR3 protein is CASSSRAGVYGYTF. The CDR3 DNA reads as TGTGCCAGCAGCTCTAGGGCAGGGGTCTATGGCTACACCTTC.

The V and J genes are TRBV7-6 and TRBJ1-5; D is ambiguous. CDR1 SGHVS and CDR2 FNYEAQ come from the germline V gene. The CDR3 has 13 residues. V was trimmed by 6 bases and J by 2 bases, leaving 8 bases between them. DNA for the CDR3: TGTGCCAGCAGTGTCCAGGGCAATCAGCCCCAGCATTTT. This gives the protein CASSVQGNQPQHF.

The CDR3 DNA sequence: TGTGCCAGCAGTCTCAATCCGGGAGCCGACACCGGGGAGCTGTTTTTT. Protein sequence: CASSLNPGADTGELFF. The V and J genes are TRBV2 and TRBJ2-2; D is perhaps TRBD2 (6 bases). This CDR3 spans 16 amino acids. The V gene lost 5 bases and the J gene lost 3 bases, with 16 bases spanning the gap. Germline loops: CDR1 SNHLY, CDR2 FYNNEI.

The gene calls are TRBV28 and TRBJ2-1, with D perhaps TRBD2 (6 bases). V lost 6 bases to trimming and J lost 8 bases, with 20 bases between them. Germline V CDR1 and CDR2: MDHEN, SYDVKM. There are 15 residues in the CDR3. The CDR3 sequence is CASSTGTPRRDEQFF. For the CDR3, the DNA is TGTGCCAGCAGCACCGGGACGCCGAGGAGGGATGAGCAGTTCTTC.

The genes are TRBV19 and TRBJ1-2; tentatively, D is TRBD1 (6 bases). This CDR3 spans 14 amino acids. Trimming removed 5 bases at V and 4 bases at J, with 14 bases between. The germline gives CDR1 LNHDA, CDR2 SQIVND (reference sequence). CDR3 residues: CASSDRSLPYGYTF. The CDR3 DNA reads TGTGCCAGTAGTGACAGGTCCCTCCCCTATGGCTACACCTTC.

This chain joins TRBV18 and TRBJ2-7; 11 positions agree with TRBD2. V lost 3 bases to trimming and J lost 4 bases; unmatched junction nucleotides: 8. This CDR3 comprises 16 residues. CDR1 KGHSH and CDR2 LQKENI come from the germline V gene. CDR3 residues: CASSPRASGRIYEQYF. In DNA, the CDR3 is TGTGCCAGCTCACCTAGGGCTAGCGGGAGGATTTACGAGCAGTACTTC.

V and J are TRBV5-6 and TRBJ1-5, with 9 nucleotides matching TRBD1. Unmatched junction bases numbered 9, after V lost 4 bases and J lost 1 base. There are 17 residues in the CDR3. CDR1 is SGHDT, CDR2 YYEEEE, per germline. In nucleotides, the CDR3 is TGTGCCAGCAGCCGGTTCGTAACAGGGGGCAGCAATCAGCCCCAGCATTTT. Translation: CASSRFVTGGSNQPQHF.

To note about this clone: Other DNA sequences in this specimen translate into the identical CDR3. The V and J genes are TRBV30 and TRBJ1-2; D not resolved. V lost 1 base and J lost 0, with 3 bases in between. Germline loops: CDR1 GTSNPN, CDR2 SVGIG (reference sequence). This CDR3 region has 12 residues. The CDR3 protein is CAWSGPNYGYTF. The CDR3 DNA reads TGTGCCTGGAGTGGACCTAACTATGGCTACACCTTC.

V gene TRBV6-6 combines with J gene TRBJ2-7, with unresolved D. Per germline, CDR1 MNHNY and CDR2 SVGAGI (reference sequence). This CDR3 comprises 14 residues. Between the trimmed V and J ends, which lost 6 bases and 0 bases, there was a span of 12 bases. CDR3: CASRGPYLSYEQYF. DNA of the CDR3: TGTGCCAGCAGGGGTCCCTACCTCTCCTACGAGCAGTACTTC.

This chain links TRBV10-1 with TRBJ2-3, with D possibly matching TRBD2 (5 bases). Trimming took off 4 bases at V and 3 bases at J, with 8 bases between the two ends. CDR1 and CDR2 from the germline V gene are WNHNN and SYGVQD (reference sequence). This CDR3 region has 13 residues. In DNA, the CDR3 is TGCGCCAGCAGTGGGCCGGGAACAGATACGCAGTATTTT. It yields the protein CASSGPGTDTQYF.

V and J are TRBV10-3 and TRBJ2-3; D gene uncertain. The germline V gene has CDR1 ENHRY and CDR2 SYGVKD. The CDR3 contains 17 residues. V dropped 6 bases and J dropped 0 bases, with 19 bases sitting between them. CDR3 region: CAIRKTILDGSTDTQYF. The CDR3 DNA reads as TGTGCCATCAGGAAAACAATCCTGGACGGCAGCACAGATACGCAGTATTTT.

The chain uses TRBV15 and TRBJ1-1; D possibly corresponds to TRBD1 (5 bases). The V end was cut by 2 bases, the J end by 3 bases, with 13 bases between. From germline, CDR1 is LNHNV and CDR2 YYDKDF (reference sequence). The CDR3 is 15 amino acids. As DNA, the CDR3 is TGTGCCACCAGCAGACCAGCCATGGGGGACACTGAAGCTTTCTTT. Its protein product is CATSRPAMGDTEAFF.

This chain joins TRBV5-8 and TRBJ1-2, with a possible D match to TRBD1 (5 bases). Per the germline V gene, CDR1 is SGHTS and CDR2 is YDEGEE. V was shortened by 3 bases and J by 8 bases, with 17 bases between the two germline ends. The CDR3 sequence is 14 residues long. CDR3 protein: CASSSRRRGVGYTF. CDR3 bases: TGTGCCAGCAGCTCACGGCGAAGGGGAGTAGGCTACACCTTC.

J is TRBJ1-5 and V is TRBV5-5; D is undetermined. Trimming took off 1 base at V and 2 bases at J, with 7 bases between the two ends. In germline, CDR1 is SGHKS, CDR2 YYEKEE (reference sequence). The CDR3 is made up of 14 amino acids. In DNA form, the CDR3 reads TGTGCCAGCAGCTTGAGCGGGGGCAATCAGCCCCAGCATTTT. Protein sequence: CASSLSGGNQPQHF.

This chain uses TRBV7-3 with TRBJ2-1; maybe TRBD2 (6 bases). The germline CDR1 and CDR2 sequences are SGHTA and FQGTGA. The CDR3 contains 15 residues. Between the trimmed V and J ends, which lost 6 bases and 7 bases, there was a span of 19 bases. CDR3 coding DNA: TGTGCCAGCAGTCCCCCCTGGGGACTCGAAAATGAGCAGTTCTTC. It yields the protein CASSPPWGLENEQFF.

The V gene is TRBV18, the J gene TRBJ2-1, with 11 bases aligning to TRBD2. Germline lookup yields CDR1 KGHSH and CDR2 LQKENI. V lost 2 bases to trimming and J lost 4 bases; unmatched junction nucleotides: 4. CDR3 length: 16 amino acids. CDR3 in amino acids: CASSPTSGRAYNEQFF. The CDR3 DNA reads TGTGCCAGCTCACCAACTAGCGGGAGAGCTTACAATGAGCAGTTCTTC.

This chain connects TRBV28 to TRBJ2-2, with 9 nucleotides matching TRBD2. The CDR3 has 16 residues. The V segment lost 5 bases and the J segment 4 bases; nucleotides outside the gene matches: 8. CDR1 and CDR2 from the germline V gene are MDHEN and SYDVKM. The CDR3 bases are TGTGCCAGCAGTCTCCTAGCGGGATCGGGCACCGGGGAGCTGTTTTTT. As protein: CASSLLAGSGTGELFF. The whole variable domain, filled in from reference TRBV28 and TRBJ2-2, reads DVKVTQSSRYLVKRTGEKVFLECVQDMDHENMFWYRQDPGLGLRLIYFSYDVKMKEKGDIPEGYSVSREKKERFSLILESASTNQTSMYLCASSLLAGSGTGELFFGEGSRLTVL.

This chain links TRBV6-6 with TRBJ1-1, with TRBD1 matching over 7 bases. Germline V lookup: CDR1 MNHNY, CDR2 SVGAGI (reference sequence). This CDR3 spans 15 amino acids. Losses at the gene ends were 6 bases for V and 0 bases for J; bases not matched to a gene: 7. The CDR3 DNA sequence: TGTGCCAGCAGCCGGGGGGGACAGCTGAACACTGAAGCTTTCTTT. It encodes CASSRGGQLNTEAFF.